This T cell receptor beta chain was captured in a study of blood T cell repertoires in COVID-19. This CDR3 contains 15 residues. CDR1 and CDR2 from the germline V gene are MDHEN and SYDVKM. V gave up 3 bases and J gave up 4 bases; unmatched junction bases: 7. About this clone itself: Other DNA sequences of this sample code for an identical CDR3.

Those enrolled in Seattle joined during active infection and were followed longitudinally afterward. How the authors handled the data: The assay estimated nucleated cells by amplifying reference gene primers. Produced via immunoSEQ multiplex PCR; TCRdb's table is partial and in-frame only. V and J calls and clone size are as listed in that table; D and trimming were resolved from the DNA. The sample carries 200,000 to 250,000 clones, over 80% recorded once. The V call is TRBV28, the J call TRBJ2-7; TRBD2 agrees at 9 bases. The material sequenced was peripheral blood. The sequence was collected from a young man with COVID-19, enrolled during active disease. CDR3 coding DNA: TGTGCCAGCAGTTTTTCGGCGGGAGGGCCGTACGAGCAGTACTTC. Protein: CASSFSAGGPYEQYF.